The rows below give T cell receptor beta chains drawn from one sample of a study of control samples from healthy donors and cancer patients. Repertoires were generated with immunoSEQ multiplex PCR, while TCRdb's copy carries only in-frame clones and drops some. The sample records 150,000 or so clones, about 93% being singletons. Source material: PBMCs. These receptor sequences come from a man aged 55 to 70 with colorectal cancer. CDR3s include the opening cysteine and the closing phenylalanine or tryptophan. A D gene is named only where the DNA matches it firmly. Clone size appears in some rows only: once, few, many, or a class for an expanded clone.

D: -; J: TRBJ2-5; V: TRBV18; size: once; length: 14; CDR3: CASSLQTGRETQYF; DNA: TGTGCCAGCTCACTCCAGACAGGGAGGGAGACCCAGTACTTC
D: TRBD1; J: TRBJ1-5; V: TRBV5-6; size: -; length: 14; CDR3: CASSLGQGAQPQHF; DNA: TGTGCCAGCAGCCTGGGACAGGGGGCTCAGCCCCAGCATTTT
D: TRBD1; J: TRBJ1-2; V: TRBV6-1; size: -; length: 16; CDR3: CASSVPPPGQNYGYTF; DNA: TGTGCCAGCAGTGTTCCTCCACCGGGACAGAACTATGGCTACACCTTC
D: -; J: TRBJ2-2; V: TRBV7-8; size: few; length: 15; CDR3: CASSLRTLNTGELFF; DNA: TGTGCCAGCAGCTTAAGGACACTGAACACCGGGGAGCTGTTTTTT
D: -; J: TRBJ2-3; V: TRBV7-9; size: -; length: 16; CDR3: CASSFTGSHSTDTQYF; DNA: TGTGCCAGCAGCTTTACGGGGTCACATAGCACAGATACGCAGTATTTT
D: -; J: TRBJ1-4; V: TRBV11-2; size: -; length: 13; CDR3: CASSLGDNEKLFF; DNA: TGTGCCAGCAGCTTGGGAGACAATGAAAAACTGTTTTTT
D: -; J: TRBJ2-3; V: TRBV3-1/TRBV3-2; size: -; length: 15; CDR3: CASSFRDWSTDTQYF; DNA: TGTGCCAGCTCCTTCCGGGACTGGTCCACAGATACGCAGTATTTT
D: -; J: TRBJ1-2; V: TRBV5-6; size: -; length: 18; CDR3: CASSSPRGGGAVNYGYTF; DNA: TGTGCCAGCAGCTCCCCCCGGGGGGGAGGAGCGGTTAACTATGGCTACACCTTC
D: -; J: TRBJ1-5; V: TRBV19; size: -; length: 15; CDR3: CASSISGGPNQPQHF; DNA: TGTGCCAGTAGTATATCCGGGGGACCCAATCAGCCCCAGCATTTT
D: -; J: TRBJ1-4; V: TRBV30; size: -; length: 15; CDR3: CAWSVFSGVGEKLFF; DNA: TGTGCCTGGAGTGTCTTTTCAGGGGTTGGTGAAAAACTGTTTTTT
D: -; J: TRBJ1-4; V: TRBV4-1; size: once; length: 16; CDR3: CASSYPPRTTNEKLFF; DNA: TGCGCCAGCAGCTATCCCCCCAGAACAACTAATGAAAAACTGTTTTTT
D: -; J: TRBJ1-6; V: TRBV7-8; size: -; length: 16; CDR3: CASSLVAAPKTSPLHF; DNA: TGTGCCAGCAGCTTAGTTGCAGCCCCAAAGACTTCACCCCTCCACTTT